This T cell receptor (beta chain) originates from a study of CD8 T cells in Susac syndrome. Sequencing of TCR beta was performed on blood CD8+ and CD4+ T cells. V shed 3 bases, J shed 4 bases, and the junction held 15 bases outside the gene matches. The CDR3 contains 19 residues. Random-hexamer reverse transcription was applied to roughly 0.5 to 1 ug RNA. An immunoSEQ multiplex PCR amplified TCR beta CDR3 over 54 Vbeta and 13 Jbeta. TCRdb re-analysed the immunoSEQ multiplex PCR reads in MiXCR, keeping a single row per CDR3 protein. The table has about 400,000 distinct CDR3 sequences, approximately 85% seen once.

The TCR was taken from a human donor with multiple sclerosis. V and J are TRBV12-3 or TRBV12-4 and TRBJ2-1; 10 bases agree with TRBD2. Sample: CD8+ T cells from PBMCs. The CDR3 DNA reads TGTGCCAGCAGTTTCCCCAGCGGGGGGGCCCACCACAAGTACAATGAGCAGTTCTTC. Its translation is CASSFPSGGAHHKYNEQFF.